This T cell receptor beta chain was captured in a study of spatial heterogeneity in lung cancer. Whole-study results and caveats: TCRs found ubiquitously expanded in tumor appeared in blood more at resection than at follow-up.

V was trimmed by 4 bases and J by 1 base, leaving 9 bases between them. The CDR3 is 13 residues long. Germline V gene sequence: CDR1 SGHKS, CDR2 YYEKEE (reference sequence). The sample's time point: sample taken at primary tumor resection. Only a few counts were recorded for this clonotype. Its specificity is unknown. One entry per CDR3 protein, called by TCRdb with MiXCR from the 5' RACE reads. Of 40,000 to 45,000 distinct CDR3 sequences in the sample, approximately 7% are singletons; the top ten hold 40% to 45%. Source: PBMCs, taken at surgery. The sequence came from a female donor with early-stage non-small cell lung cancer. This chain links TRBV5-5 with TRBJ2-7; D gene uncertain. The CDR3 region is CASSLGRSYEQYF. CDR3 bases: TGTGCCAGCAGCCTCGGACGTTCCTACGAGCAGTACTTC.